A selection of T cell receptor beta chains follows, all from one sample in a study of blood T cell repertoires in COVID-19. Produced via immunoSEQ multiplex PCR; TCRdb's table is partial and in-frame only. The data show 75,000 to 100,000 clones, around nine tenths seen once. Sequenced: peripheral blood. The origin of the receptors is a human donor in a cohort sampled during active COVID-19. Both conserved end residues are part of each CDR3. The D gene is left open where the match is weak. The size of a clone is reported for some rows only, either as once, few or many, or as a class for expanded clones.

j_call	clone_size	v_call	d_call	cdr3_nt	cdr3_aa
TRBJ1-3	.	TRBV9	TRBD1	TGTGCCAGCAGCGTGACAGGGACGGGAAACACCATATATTTT	CASSVTGTGNTIYF
TRBJ1-2	.	TRBV12-3/TRBV12-4	.	TGTGCCAGCTGGGGGGGCCATGGCTACACCTTC	CASWGGHGYTF
TRBJ1-5	.	TRBV5-8	.	TGTGCCAGCAGCCCAAGGGGGGGCGTGAGGCCCCAGCATTTT	CASSPRGGVRPQHF
TRBJ2-5	.	TRBV5-1	.	TGCGCCAGCAGCCCCGGACAGACTCAAGAGACCCAGTACTTC	CASSPGQTQETQYF
TRBJ2-1	once	TRBV6-1	.	TGTGCCAGCAGTGAAATACTCGAACTTGCCGAGTTCTTC	CASSEILELAEFF
TRBJ2-1	.	TRBV19	TRBD2	TGTGCCAGTAGTATAGCCGGGAGGGCCGCCCGATATGAGCAGTTCTTC	CASSIAGRAARYEQFF
TRBJ2-7	.	TRBV5-1	.	TGCGCCAGCAGCTCTGGGGGGGCAGGGGCCCACGAGCAGTACTTC	CASSSGGAGAHEQYF
TRBJ1-2	.	TRBV6-5	TRBD1	TGTGCCAGCAGCCCGGGACAGAGCCTCTATGGCTACACCTTC	CASSPGQSLYGYTF
TRBJ1-3	.	TRBV7-2	.	TGTGCCAGCAGCCCCGAGGTCCTTTACTCTGGAAACACCATATATTTT	CASSPEVLYSGNTIYF
TRBJ1-2	.	TRBV28	.	TGTGCCAGCAGGCGACAGTTGGATCATGGCTACACCTTC	CASRRQLDHGYTF
TRBJ2-3	.	TRBV4-2	TRBD2	TGTGCCAGCAGCCAAGGACTAGCTACAGATACGCAGTATTTT	CASSQGLATDTQYF
TRBJ1-5	.	TRBV5-8	.	TGTGCCAGCAGCCCTTCGCGGAGGGAAGATCAGCCCCAGCATTTT	CASSPSRREDQPQHF
TRBJ2-3	.	TRBV6-1	TRBD2	TGTGCCAGCAGTGAAGGTAGCGGGGGGAGCACAGATACGCAGTATTTT	CASSEGSGGSTDTQYF
TRBJ2-1	few	TRBV28	TRBD2	TGTGCCAGCAGTTTTTGGCGAGCGGGAGTTATCTACAATGAGCAGTTCTTC	CASSFWRAGVIYNEQFF
TRBJ1-2	.	TRBV3-1/TRBV3-2	TRBD1	TGTGCCAGCAGCCATGCTGGACAGGACCATGTAGGTTCGGACTTC	CASSHAGQDHVGSDF
TRBJ2-7	once	TRBV5-8	.	TGTGCCAGCAGCCGGTTACTAGTGATCTACGAGCAGTACTTC	CASSRLLVIYEQYF
TRBJ2-1	.	TRBV28	.	TGTGCCAGCAGTCCCCCGGGCAGAGGGAATGAGCAGTTCTTC	CASSPPGRGNEQFF
TRBJ2-3	.	TRBV2	TRBD2	TGTGCCAGCAGTTACCCGGGACTAGCGGGGGACCTCACAGATACGCAGTATTTT	CASSYPGLAGDLTDTQYF
TRBJ2-7	once	TRBV11-2	.	TGTGCCAGCAGCTCAACCTACGAGCAGTACTTC	CASSSTYEQYF
TRBJ1-4	.	TRBV28	TRBD1	TGTGCCAGCAGCTGGCCGGGACAGGGGTCCCTTAGGGAAAAACTGTTTTTT	CASSWPGQGSLREKLFF
TRBJ1-2	.	TRBV7-8	TRBD1	TGTGCCAGCAGCTTACTCGCTTATGGAGGGGGCACTTCGAACTATGGCTACACCTTC	CASSLLAYGGGTSNYGYTF
TRBJ2-1	.	TRBV4-1	.	TGCGCCAGCAGCCAAGTCGGGGGTTCGGGAGAGCAGTTCTTC	CASSQVGGSGEQFF
TRBJ1-1	.	TRBV9	.	TGTGCCAGCAGCCCACAGGACAGAACGAACACTGAAGCTTTCTTT	CASSPQDRTNTEAFF